What follows are 32 T cell receptor beta chains derived from one specimen sequenced in a study of T cell responses to AZD1222 COVID-19 vaccine. TCRdb keeps only in-frame clones here, not all; method: immunoSEQ multiplex PCR. The sample includes 150,000 to 200,000 clones, around 90% seen only once; the top ten take less than 1.3%. The specimen was peripheral blood, collected 28 days after the second AZD1222 dose. The receptors were gathered from an adult who received the AZD1222 COVID-19 vaccine.

Of note for this clone: Different DNA sequences within this sample yield the same CDR3. The rearrangement links TRBV27 to TRBJ1-5; TRBD1 might be the D (6 bases). The CDR3 is 14 residues long. The germline CDR1 and CDR2 sequences are MNHEY and SMNVEV (reference sequence). With 5 bases removed from V and 3 bases from J, the gap between germline ends came to 11 bases. Here the CDR3 DNA reads TGTGCCAGCAGTCAACAGGGCCTCAATCAGCCCCAGCATTTT. This codes for CASSQQGLNQPQHF.

The rearrangement uses TRBV4-1 and TRBJ1-1, with no clear D. Trimming shortened V by 3 bases and J by 1 base, and 9 bases separated the two germline ends. Germline-derived CDR1 and CDR2 are MGHRA and YSYEKL. This CDR3 has 14 amino acids. The chain's CDR3 is CASSHRLPNTEAFF. CDR3 sequence (DNA): TGCGCCAGCAGCCACCGACTGCCGAACACTGAAGCTTTCTTT.

V is TRBV7-3 and J is TRBJ2-1; TRBD2 agrees at 10 bases. This CDR3 region has 16 residues. Unmatched junction bases numbered 3, after V lost 0 bases and J lost 4 bases. From germline, CDR1 is SGHTA and CDR2 FQGTGA. CDR3 sequence (DNA): TGTGCCAGCAGCTTAACGAGCGGGGGGGCGTACAATGAGCAGTTCTTC. This encodes CASSLTSGGAYNEQFF.

This chain connects TRBV3-1 (or the pseudogene TRBV3-2) to TRBJ1-2; TRBD1 matches 9 bases. Trimming cost V 0 bases and J 4 bases; bases outside gene matches: 6. The CDR3 is made up of 16 amino acids. Germline V gene sequence: CDR1 LGHDT, CDR2 YNNKEL (reference sequence). Written as DNA, the CDR3 is TGTGCCAGCAGCCAAGATAACAGGGGGCAAGGCTATGGCTACACCTTC. Its translation: CASSQDNRGQGYGYTF.

The chain couples TRBV19 to TRBJ1-4; D uncertain. V was pared by 5 bases and J by 4 bases, with 8 bases between. The CDR3 contains 13 residues. Germline V gives CDR1 LNHDA, CDR2 SQIVND (reference sequence). The CDR3 region is CASSPRFNEKLFF. In nucleotides, the CDR3 is TGTGCCAGTAGTCCCAGGTTTAATGAAAAACTGTTTTTT.

This chain links TRBV5-1 with TRBJ2-5, with TRBD2 identical over 9 bases. The CDR3 has 13 residues. Germline V gene sequence: CDR1 SGHRS, CDR2 YFSETQ. V was clipped by 5 bases and J by 3 bases; unmatched bases: 2. The CDR3 here is CASSAGGEETQYF. The CDR3 nucleotides are TGCGCCAGCAGTGCGGGGGGGGAAGAGACCCAGTACTTC.

This chain uses TRBV20-1 with TRBJ2-4; D remains unclear. This CDR3 is built from 10 residues. CDR1 and CDR2 from the germline V gene are DFQATT and SNEGSKA (reference sequence). V gave up 3 bases and J gave up 8 bases, with 5 bases separating them. For the CDR3, the DNA is TGCAGTGCTAGTACTGACATTCAGTACTTC. Encoded protein: CSASTDIQYF.

The chain has TRBV7-8 and TRBJ2-7, with TRBD1 matching 9 bases. The germline CDR1 and CDR2 sequences are SGHVS and FQNEAQ. The length of the CDR3 is 16 residues. V dropped 0 bases and J dropped 1; count of bases not matched to a gene: 4. In nucleotides, the CDR3 is TGTGCCAGCAGCTTAGCGGGGACAGGGACATCCTACGAGCAGTACTTC. Protein sequence: CASSLAGTGTSYEQYF. The full variable domain, with the rest looked up from reference TRBV7-8 and TRBJ2-7, is GAGVSQSPRYKVAKRGQDVALRCDPISGHVSLFWYQQALGQGPEFLTYFQNEAQLDKSGLPSDRFFAERPEGSVSTLKIQRTQQEDSAVYLCASSLAGTGTSYEQYFGPGTRLTVT.

This clone was recorded once. The chain uses TRBV5-1 and TRBJ1-1; maybe TRBD1 (5 bases). CDR1 and CDR2 (germline): SGHRS, YFSETQ. The CDR3 runs 15 residues. Between the trimmed V and J ends, which lost 3 bases and 2 bases, there was a span of 14 bases. This chain's CDR3 is CASSSRTRSNTEAFF. The CDR3, as DNA: TGCGCCAGCAGCTCCCGGACACGGAGCAACACTGAAGCTTTCTTT.

In DNA form, the CDR3 reads TGTGCCAGCAGCGTAGAGCAGGGGCAGCTTGGGGAGCAGTTCTTC. Its protein is CASSVEQGQLGEQFF. The V and J genes are TRBV9 and TRBJ2-1, with D perhaps matching TRBD1 (6 bases). This CDR3 has 15 residues. The V and J ends lost 0 bases and 10 bases respectively, with 17 bases between them. From germline, CDR1 is SGDLS and CDR2 YYNGEE.

J is TRBJ2-1 and V is TRBV7-9; D is uncertain. CDR3 size: 15 residues. The V and J ends lost 4 bases and 2 bases respectively, with 12 bases between them. In germline, CDR1 is SEHNR, CDR2 FQNEAQ (reference sequence). CDR3 protein: CASSSPAQPYNEQFF. In DNA form, the CDR3 reads TGTGCCAGCAGCTCACCGGCCCAGCCCTACAATGAGCAGTTCTTC.

CDR3 amino acids: CASSLDRGRQPQHF. The CDR3 bases are TGTGCCAGCAGCCTAGACAGGGGGCGTCAGCCCCAGCATTTT. This sequence joins TRBV7-9 and TRBJ1-5, with 10 bases aligning to TRBD1. The CDR3 contains 14 residues. V lost 5 bases to trimming and J lost 6 bases; unmatched junction nucleotides: 4. Germline V gene lookup returns CDR1 SEHNR and CDR2 FQNEAQ (reference sequence).

The chain has TRBV29-1 and TRBJ1-1; TRBD1 might be the D (5 bases). Germline V gene data show CDR1 as SQVTM and CDR2 as ANQGSEA. The germline V and J ends were trimmed by 8 bases and 5 bases, with 12 bases remaining between them. The CDR3 loop spans 11 amino acids. CDR3 bases: TGCAGCTTCCAACGGGGGACTGAAGCTTTCTTT. Encoded protein: CSFQRGTEAFF.

The chain has TRBV18 and TRBJ1-1; D gene unclear. The CDR3 spans 13 residues. Between the trimmed V and J ends, which lost 3 bases and 0 bases, there was a span of 5 bases. Looked up from germline, CDR1 is KGHSH and CDR2 is LQKENI. DNA of the CDR3: TGTGCCAGCTCACCTTCAGTGAACACTGAAGCTTTCTTT. This gives the protein CASSPSVNTEAFF.

J is TRBJ1-1 and V is TRBV12-5; 8 bases are a match to TRBD1. Germline CDR1 reads LGHNT; CDR2 reads FRNRAP. CDR3 length: 13 amino acids. V dropped 3 bases and J dropped 10; count of bases not matched to a gene: 7. In DNA, the CDR3 is TGTGCTAGTGGTTTAGGACAGGGCCAAAGAGCTTTCTTT. Translated, it gives CASGLGQGQRAFF.

The gene calls are TRBV6-6 and TRBJ1-1; 7 bases fit TRBD1. Germline V lookup: CDR1 MNHNY, CDR2 SVGAGI (reference sequence). The CDR3 spans 12 residues. V shed 5 bases, J shed 7 bases, and the junction held 4 bases outside the gene matches. CDR3: CASSPGQIEAFF. The DNA for the CDR3 is TGTGCCAGCAGTCCGGGACAGATTGAAGCTTTCTTT.

The chain links TRBV4-1 to TRBJ1-5, with 8 bases identical to TRBD1. Germline CDR1 and CDR2: MGHRA and YSYEKL. The CDR3 spans 14 residues. The J segment lost 3 bases and the V segment lost 4 bases, leaving 2 bases of the junction unmatched. The CDR3 nucleotides are TGCGCCAGCAGCCTGGACAGGGCCAATCAGCCCCAGCATTTT. Amino acids: CASSLDRANQPQHF.

This clone came up once. J is TRBJ2-1 and V is TRBV12-5; 11 nucleotides match TRBD2. Germline CDR1 is LGHNT and CDR2 is FRNRAP. The CDR3 length is 15 residues. The V gene end was trimmed by 3 bases and the J gene end by 7 bases; junction bases not matched to a gene: 5. The CDR3 loop reads CASGFVRLAGNEQFF. CDR3 nucleotides: TGTGCTAGTGGTTTTGTCAGACTAGCGGGGAATGAGCAGTTCTTC.

The CDR3 loop reads CASSPGESLGYTF. The CDR3, as DNA: TGTGCCAGCTCACCGGGGGAGTCCCTTGGCTACACCTTC. J is TRBJ1-2 and V is TRBV18; a weak D match, TRBD1 (5 bases). CDR3 size: 13 residues. The V end lost 3 bases, the J end lost 7 bases, and 12 bases lay between the germline ends. Looked up from germline, CDR1 is KGHSH and CDR2 is LQKENI.

This sequence joins TRBV18 and TRBJ1-2, with a possible D match to TRBD1 (6 bases). V gave up 3 bases and J gave up 3 bases, with 17 bases separating them. Looked up from germline, CDR1 is KGHSH and CDR2 is LQKENI. This CDR3 region has 16 residues. The CDR3 loop is CASSPPEGGSYYGYTF. The CDR3 bases are TGTGCCAGCTCACCGCCGGAGGGGGGCAGCTACTATGGCTACACCTTC.

This clone occurred once. The gene calls are TRBV19 and TRBJ1-5; 9 nucleotides agree with TRBD1. CDR1 LNHDA and CDR2 SQIVND come from the germline V gene (reference sequence). V shed 3 bases, J shed 5 bases, and the junction held 5 bases outside the gene matches. CDR3 length equals 15 residues. CDR3 DNA sequence: TGTGCCAGTAGTATTACCCGGACAGGGGATCAGCCCCAGCATTTT. It codes for CASSITRTGDQPQHF.

This clone was observed once. V usage is TRBV7-2 and J usage is TRBJ1-2; unclear D gene. The CDR3 is 11 amino acids. Germline V gene lookup returns CDR1 SGHTA and CDR2 FQGNSA. V was shortened by 2 bases and J by 10 bases, with 8 bases between the two germline ends. The CDR3 DNA follows: TGTGCCAGCAGCTTAAAACGGGTCTACACCTTC. It codes for CASSLKRVYTF. The variable domain in full, with the rest retrieved from reference TRBV7-2 and TRBJ1-2, is GAGVSQSPSNKVTEKGKDVELRCDPISGHTALYWYRQSLGQGLEFLIYFQGNSAPDKSGLPSDRFSAERTGGSVSTLTIQRTQQEDSAVYLCASSLKRVYTFGSGTRLTVV.

The V gene is TRBV30, the J gene TRBJ1-5; TRBD1 is a possible D gene (5 bases). This CDR3 spans 14 amino acids. V was clipped by 2 bases and J by 3 bases, with 11 bases between them. Germline V gene lookup returns CDR1 GTSNPN and CDR2 SVGIG (reference sequence). The CDR3 coding sequence is TGTGCCTGGAGTTTCCGACAGTACAATCAGCCCCAGCATTTT. Its translation: CAWSFRQYNQPQHF. The full variable domain, rest sourced from reference TRBV30 and TRBJ1-5, is SQTIHQWPATLVQPVGSPLSLECTVEGTSNPNLYWYRQAAGRGLQLLFYSVGIGQISSEVPQNLSASRPQDRQFILSSKKLLLSDSGFYLCAWSFRQYNQPQHFGDGTRLSIL.

V and J are TRBV7-2 and TRBJ2-1; 8 bases are shared with TRBD2. The CDR3 contains 14 residues. CDR1 is SGHTA and CDR2 is FQGNSA in the germline V gene. J was trimmed by 5 bases and V by 5 bases; bases with no gene match: 5. CDR3 region: CASSRIGGDNEQFF. CDR3 in DNA: TGTGCCAGCAGCCGGATCGGGGGGGACAATGAGCAGTTCTTC.

The chain employs TRBV7-9 and TRBJ2-1; a possible D gene is TRBD2 (7 bases). The V and J ends lost 5 bases and 7 bases respectively, with 21 bases between them. Looked up from germline, CDR1 is SEHNR and CDR2 is FQNEAQ (reference sequence). The CDR3 consists of 16 residues. The CDR3 DNA reads TGTGCCAGCAGCAGGGGTCCTAGGGGGGGTGATAATGAGCAGTTCTTC. This sequence encodes CASSRGPRGGDNEQFF.

The V gene is TRBV3-1 (or the pseudogene TRBV3-2), the J gene TRBJ1-1; D remains ambiguous. The germline V and J ends were trimmed by 3 bases and 0 bases, with 8 bases remaining between them. Looked up from germline, CDR1 is LGHDT and CDR2 is YNNKEL (reference sequence). The CDR3 runs to 14 residues. The CDR3 DNA reads as TGTGCCAGCAGCCAGTCTCGGGTGAACACTGAAGCTTTCTTT. Translation: CASSQSRVNTEAFF.

The V and J genes are TRBV3-1 (or the pseudogene TRBV3-2) and TRBJ2-1, with 7 nucleotides matching TRBD2. The germline V gene encodes CDR1 LGHDT and CDR2 YNNKEL (reference sequence). V shed 3 bases, J shed 4 bases, and the junction held 6 bases outside the gene matches. The CDR3 loop spans 15 amino acids. The chain's CDR3 is CASSQSGARYNEQFF. The CDR3 DNA follows: TGTGCCAGCAGCCAGAGCGGGGCGCGGTACAATGAGCAGTTCTTC.

This chain connects TRBV3-1 (or the pseudogene TRBV3-2) to TRBJ1-2; unclear D gene. The CDR3 totals 13 residues. The ends were cut back, 0 bases at V and 7 bases at J, with 9 bases in the middle. CDR1 LGHDT and CDR2 YNNKEL come from the germline V gene (reference sequence). In DNA, the CDR3 is TGTGCCAGCAGCCAAGATCCCCTGACTGGCTACACCTTC. Residues: CASSQDPLTGYTF.

The rearrangement joins TRBV5-1 to TRBJ1-2, with TRBD1 identical over 8 bases. Trimming at V came to 0 bases and at J to 4 bases, leaving 2 bases not matched to a gene. Germline V CDR1 and CDR2: SGHRS, YFSETQ. This CDR3 region has 14 residues. CDR3 nucleotides: TGCGCCAGCAGCTTGGCCGACAGGGGCTATGGCTACACCTTC. It yields the protein CASSLADRGYGYTF. The entire variable domain, with the rest obtained from reference TRBV5-1 and TRBJ1-2, is as follows: KAGVTQTPRYLIKTRGQQVTLSCSPISGHRSVSWYQQTPGQGLQFLFEYFSETQRNKGNFPGRFSGRQFSNSRSEMNVSTLELGDSALYLCASSLADRGYGYTFGSGTRLTVV.

The rearrangement uses TRBV3-1 (or the pseudogene TRBV3-2) and TRBJ1-6; TRBD1 aligns across 9 bases. J lost 8 bases, V lost 7 bases, and 9 bases had no gene match. CDR1 LGHDT and CDR2 YNNKEL come from the germline V gene (reference sequence). This CDR3 spans 15 amino acids. CDR3 amino acids: CASKRGTGSDSPLHF. The CDR3 DNA reads TGTGCCAGCAAGAGGGGGACAGGGAGCGATTCACCCCTCCACTTT.

This chain links TRBV11-3 with TRBJ2-1; D uncertain. The CDR3 totals 13 residues. The germline V and J ends were trimmed by 0 bases and 5 bases, with 5 bases remaining between them. Per the germline V gene, CDR1 is SGHNT and CDR2 is YENEEA. The CDR3 coding sequence is TGTGCCAGCAGCTTAGAGCAGCACAATGAGCAGTTCTTC. It specifies CASSLEQHNEQFF.

CDR3 in DNA: TGCGCCAGCAGCCAAGGTAGGGGACGGAACACTGAAGCTTTCTTT. Its translation: CASSQGRGRNTEAFF. This chain uses TRBV4-1 with TRBJ1-1; TRBD1 is a possible D gene (5 bases). The V end was cut by 1 base, the J end by 1 base, with 10 bases between. This CDR3 is 15 amino acids long. Germline-derived CDR1 and CDR2 are MGHRA and YSYEKL.